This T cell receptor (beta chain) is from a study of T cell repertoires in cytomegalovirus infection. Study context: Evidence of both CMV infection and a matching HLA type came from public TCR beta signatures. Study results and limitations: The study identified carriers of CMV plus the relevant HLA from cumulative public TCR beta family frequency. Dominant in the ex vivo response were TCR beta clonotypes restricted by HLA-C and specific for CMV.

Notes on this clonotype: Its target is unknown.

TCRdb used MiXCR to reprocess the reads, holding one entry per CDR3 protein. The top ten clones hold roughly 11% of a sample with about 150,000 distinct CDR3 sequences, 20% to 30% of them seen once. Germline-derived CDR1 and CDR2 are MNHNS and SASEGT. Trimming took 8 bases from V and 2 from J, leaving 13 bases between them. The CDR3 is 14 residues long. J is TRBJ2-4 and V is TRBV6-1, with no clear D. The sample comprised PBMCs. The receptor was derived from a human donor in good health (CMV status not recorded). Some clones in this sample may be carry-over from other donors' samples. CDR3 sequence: CASHSGVTKNIQYF. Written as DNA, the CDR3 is TGTGCCAGCCACAGTGGAGTAACCAAAAACATTCAGTACTTC.